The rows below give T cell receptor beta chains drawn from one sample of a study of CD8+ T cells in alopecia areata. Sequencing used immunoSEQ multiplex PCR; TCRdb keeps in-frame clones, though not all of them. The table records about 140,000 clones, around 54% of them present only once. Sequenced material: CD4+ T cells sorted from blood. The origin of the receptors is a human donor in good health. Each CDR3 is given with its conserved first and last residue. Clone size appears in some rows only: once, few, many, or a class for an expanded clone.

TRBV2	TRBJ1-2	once	CASSETTEGYTF
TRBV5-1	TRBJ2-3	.	CASSLGGQGMGTQYF
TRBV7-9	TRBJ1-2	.	CASSLQGQNYGYTF
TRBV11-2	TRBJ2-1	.	CASSWTSREQFF
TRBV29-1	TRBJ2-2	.	CGAGPRTTITGELFF
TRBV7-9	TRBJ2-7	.	CASSPPGQPYEQYF
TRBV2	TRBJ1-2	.	CASRGRGNYGYTF
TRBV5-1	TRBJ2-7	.	CASSSRGLAEAYEQYF
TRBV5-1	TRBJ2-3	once	CASSRADTQYF
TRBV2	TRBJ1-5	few	CASSANPRQPQHF
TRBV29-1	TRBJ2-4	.	CSVTTGTGVINIQYF
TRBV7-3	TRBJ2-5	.	CASSPSGETQYF
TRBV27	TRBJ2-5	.	CASSPLAGETQYF
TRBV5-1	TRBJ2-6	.	CASSLRRVGGNVLTF
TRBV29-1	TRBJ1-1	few	CSVYTGSTEAFF
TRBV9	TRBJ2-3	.	CASSGTGTADTQYF
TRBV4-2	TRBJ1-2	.	CASSQEASNGYTF
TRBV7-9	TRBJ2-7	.	CASSLTRGQAYEQYF
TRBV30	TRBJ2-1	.	CAWAGLAGVGGEQFF
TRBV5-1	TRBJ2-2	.	CASSSASGSNTGELFF